Below, one T cell receptor beta chain is given with its context. V trimming: 6 bases; J trimming: 5 bases; junction bases outside the gene matches: 8. Germline V CDR1 and CDR2: SNHLY, FYNNEI. This CDR3 is built from 14 residues. This sample was taken from a study of blood T cell repertoires in COVID-19. The assay was immunoSEQ multiplex PCR, and TCRdb's table has in-frame clones only and misses some. The sample records about 81,000 clones, less than 85% being singletons. The rearrangement links TRBV2 to TRBJ2-5; 8 bases are shared with TRBD1. The TCR originated in a human donor in a cohort sampled during active COVID-19. The sequenced sample was peripheral blood. CDR3 in amino acids: CASRSGQAGETQYF. CDR3 coding DNA: TGTGCCAGCAGATCGGGACAGGCGGGGGAGACCCAGTACTTC.